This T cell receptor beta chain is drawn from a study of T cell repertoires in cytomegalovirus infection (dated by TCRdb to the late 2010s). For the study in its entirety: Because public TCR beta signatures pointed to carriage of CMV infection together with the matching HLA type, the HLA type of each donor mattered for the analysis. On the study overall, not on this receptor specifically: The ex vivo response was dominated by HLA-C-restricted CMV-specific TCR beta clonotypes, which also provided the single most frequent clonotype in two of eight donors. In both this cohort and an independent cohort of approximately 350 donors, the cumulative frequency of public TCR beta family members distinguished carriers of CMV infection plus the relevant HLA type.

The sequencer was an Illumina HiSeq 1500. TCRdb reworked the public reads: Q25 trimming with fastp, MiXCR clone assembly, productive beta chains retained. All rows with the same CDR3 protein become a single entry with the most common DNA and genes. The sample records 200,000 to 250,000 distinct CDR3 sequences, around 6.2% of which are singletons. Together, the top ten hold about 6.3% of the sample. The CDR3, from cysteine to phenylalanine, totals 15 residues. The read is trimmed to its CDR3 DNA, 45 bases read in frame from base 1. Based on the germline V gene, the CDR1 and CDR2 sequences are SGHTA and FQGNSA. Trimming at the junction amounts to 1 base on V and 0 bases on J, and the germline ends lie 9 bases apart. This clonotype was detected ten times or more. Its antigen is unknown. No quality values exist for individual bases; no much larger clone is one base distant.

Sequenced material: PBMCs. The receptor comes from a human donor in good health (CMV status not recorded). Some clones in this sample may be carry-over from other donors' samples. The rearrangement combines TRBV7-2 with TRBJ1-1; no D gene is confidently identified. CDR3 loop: CASSLVVDMNTEAFF. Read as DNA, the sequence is TGTGCCAGCAGCTTAGTGGTGGATATGAACACTGAAGCTTTCTTT.